The source of this T cell receptor beta chain is a study of T cell responses to AZD1222 COVID-19 vaccine. Study results and limitations: Increases in Spike-specific TCR breadth and depth were seen after two AZD1222 doses. No day 14 peak samples; only post-peak repertoires were characterized. Mostly white British, mostly female donors; authors suggested clonal diversity may be underestimated.

Second doses at about 4 or about 12 weeks were pooled. The table came from immunoSEQ multiplex PCR; TCRdb's copy has only in-frame clones and leaves some out. Of 180,000 or so clones in the sample, 92% were seen once. Germline CDR1 reads MNHNY; CDR2 reads SVGAGI (reference sequence). The CDR3 has 11 amino acids. V was clipped by 5 bases and J by 5 bases, with 4 bases between them. Remarks on this clone: Its antigen is not known.

The source is an adult who received the AZD1222 COVID-19 vaccine. The starting material was peripheral blood, obtained 28 days after the second AZD1222 dose. The V gene is TRBV6-6, the J gene TRBJ1-5, with D unresolved. The CDR3 region has the DNA TGTGCCAGCAGTACCGATCAGCCCCAGCATTTT. Translating it yields CASSTDQPQHF.